What follows are 5 T cell receptor beta chains derived from one specimen sequenced in a study of T cell responses to AZD1222 COVID-19 vaccine. Sequencing used immunoSEQ multiplex PCR; TCRdb keeps in-frame clones, though not all of them. The sample shows around 160,000 clones, roughly 80% of them seen only once. The source material was peripheral blood, sampled on day 0 of MenACWY control vaccination. The receptors were gathered from an adult in good health.

The chain links TRBV28 to TRBJ2-1; possibly TRBD1 or TRBD2 for D (5 bases each). CDR3 size: 14 residues. The V gene's germline CDR1 is MDHEN and CDR2 SYDVKM. Trimming pared 4 bases from V and 8 bases from J, leaving 15 bases between. DNA for the CDR3: TGTGCCAGCAGTTCCGGAGCAGGGCGGGATGAGCAGTTCTTC. This translates into CASSSGAGRDEQFF.

The genes are TRBV14 and TRBJ1-5, with 8 bases aligning to TRBD1. V lost 4 bases, J lost 3 bases, and 5 bases stayed unmatched. Germline-derived CDR1 and CDR2 are SGHDN and FVKESK. The CDR3 loop spans 15 amino acids. CDR3 loop: CASSLGTGINQPQHF. The CDR3 DNA follows: TGTGCCAGCAGCCTGGGGACAGGAATCAATCAGCCCCAGCATTTT.

The chain links TRBV3-1 (or the pseudogene TRBV3-2) to TRBJ2-3; D is tentatively TRBD1 or TRBD2 (5 bases each). The CDR3 is made up of 14 amino acids. Germline CDR1 is LGHDT and CDR2 is YNNKEL (reference sequence). V gave up 5 bases and J gave up 5 bases, with 14 bases separating them. In DNA form, the CDR3 reads TGTGCCAGCAGCTTAGGGACGGTGCAAGATACGCAGTATTTT. The encoded protein is CASSLGTVQDTQYF.

This chain links TRBV3-1 (or the pseudogene TRBV3-2) with TRBJ1-1; D remains unclear. Germline CDR1 and CDR2: LGHDT and YNNKEL (reference sequence). V gave up 1 base and J gave up 1 base, with 4 bases separating them. The CDR3 sequence is 13 residues long. CDR3 DNA sequence: TGTGCCAGCAGCCAAGGGGGGAACACTGAAGCTTTCTTT. Protein: CASSQGGNTEAFF.

The V and J genes are TRBV9 and TRBJ2-3; no clear D gene. This CDR3 has 14 residues. V lost 3 bases, J lost 5 bases, and 13 bases lay in between. Germline V gene sequence: CDR1 SGDLS, CDR2 YYNGEE. CDR3 in DNA: TGTGCCAGCAGCGCGGATCCCTTAGTAGATACGCAGTATTTT. Translated, it gives CASSADPLVDTQYF.